The 15 T cell receptor beta chains below all came from one sample that was sequenced in a study of shared clonotypes between healthy human individuals. TCRdb's table, derived via immunoSEQ multiplex PCR, lists solely in-frame clones and lacks some. Among under 1,900,000 clones listed, just under 99% were seen once. Input material: naive CD4+ T cells sorted from blood. Sample subset: CD45RA+ positively selected. The receptors come from a young man in good health.

J is TRBJ2-5 and V is TRBV30; D gene uncertain. Germline V lookup: CDR1 GTSNPN, CDR2 SVGIG (reference sequence). Trimming took off 0 bases at V and 5 bases at J, with 13 bases between the two ends. There are 14 residues in the CDR3. Written as DNA, the CDR3 is TGTGCCTGGAGTGTAACCCAGCTCGTGGAGACCCAGTACTTC. Protein: CAWSVTQLVETQYF.

The chain is built from TRBV6-1 and TRBJ2-2; D gene uncertain. The CDR3 has 13 amino acids. The germline gives CDR1 MNHNS, CDR2 SASEGT. The V and J ends lost 4 bases and 2 bases respectively, with 5 bases between them. CDR3 region: CASSASNTGELFF. DNA of the CDR3: TGTGCCAGCAGTGCATCCAACACCGGGGAGCTGTTTTTT.

The chain couples TRBV5-1 to TRBJ1-1; possible D gene TRBD1, 6 bases. This CDR3 contains 15 residues. Germline CDR1 is SGHRS and CDR2 is YFSETQ. The V end was cut by 9 bases, the J end by 7 bases, with 25 bases between. In nucleotides, the CDR3 is TGCGCCACCCGTTTGGGGGGCCTAAGCAACGGTGAAGCTTTCTTT. Protein product: CATRLGGLSNGEAFF.

Concerning this clone: This CDR3 is also generated by other DNA sequences in the sample. The genes are TRBV7-9 and TRBJ1-5; D is uncertain. The V end was cut by 0 bases, the J end by 4 bases, with 7 bases between. Germline lookup yields CDR1 SEHNR and CDR2 FQNEAQ (reference sequence). The CDR3 sequence is 14 residues long. CDR3: CASSLAGGNQPQHF. CDR3 DNA: TGTGCCAGCAGCTTAGCAGGAGGGAATCAGCCCCAGCATTTT.

The chain is built from TRBV10-3 and TRBJ1-1; the D is unclear. CDR3 size: 14 residues. Trimming took off 0 bases at V and 1 base at J, with 6 bases between the two ends. Germline V gene lookup returns CDR1 ENHRY and CDR2 SYGVKD. This CDR3 reads CAISESPANTEAFF. DNA of the CDR3: TGTGCCATCAGTGAGTCCCCCGCGAACACTGAAGCTTTCTTT.

This chain uses TRBV14 with TRBJ2-7; D might be TRBD2 (6 bases). Trimming stripped 2 bases from V and 6 bases from J, with 14 bases between. The CDR3 loop spans 14 amino acids. CDR1 is SGHDN, CDR2 FVKESK, per germline. CDR3 DNA: TGTGCCAGCAGCCAACTAGTGGGAGGACCCGAGCAGTACTTC. Amino acids: CASSQLVGGPEQYF.

This sequence joins TRBV5-1 and TRBJ2-1, with TRBD2 matching over 8 bases. V gave up 0 bases and J gave up 15 bases; unmatched junction bases: 11. The CDR3 runs to 14 residues. From germline, CDR1 is SGHRS and CDR2 YFSETQ. The CDR3 DNA follows: TGCGCCAGCAGCTTGGGACTAGCGCAGAACCCTCGGTTCTTC. Translated, it gives CASSLGLAQNPRFF.

The chain employs TRBV5-1 and TRBJ2-1, with TRBD2 identical over 7 bases. From germline, CDR1 is SGHRS and CDR2 YFSETQ. V was pared by 2 bases and J by 1 base, with 6 bases of the junction left unmatched. This CDR3 region has 16 residues. This CDR3 is CASSFSLRESYNEQFF. CDR3 DNA: TGCGCCAGCAGCTTCTCATTGCGGGAGTCCTACAATGAGCAGTTCTTC.

This clone was detected once. The V and J genes are TRBV15 and TRBJ2-2, with TRBD1 as a possible D gene (6 bases). CDR1 is LNHNV and CDR2 is YYDKDF in the germline V gene (reference sequence). The V and J ends lost 3 bases and 4 bases respectively, with 15 bases between them. The CDR3 contains 16 residues. The CDR3: CATSRSPGHGTGELFF. For the CDR3, the DNA is TGTGCCACCAGCAGGTCGCCGGGACACGGCACCGGGGAGCTGTTTTTT.

The chain combines TRBV9 with TRBJ2-7; 8 bases match TRBD2. Losses at the gene ends were 3 bases for V and 6 bases for J; bases not matched to a gene: 14. In germline, CDR1 is SGDLS, CDR2 YYNGEE. The CDR3 has 16 amino acids. CDR3 sequence reads: CASSAAVGTREGEQYF. CDR3 bases: TGTGCCAGCAGCGCGGCGGTGGGTACACGGGAGGGCGAGCAGTACTTC.

This chain links TRBV4-3 with TRBJ1-1; maybe TRBD1 (5 bases). The CDR3 has 15 residues. V was trimmed by 0 bases and J by 3 bases, leaving 11 bases between them. The V gene's germline CDR1 is LGHNA and CDR2 YSLEER. The CDR3 sequence: CASSQDRQGDTEAFF. In DNA form, the CDR3 reads TGCGCCAGCAGCCAAGATAGGCAGGGCGACACTGAAGCTTTCTTT.

The chain couples TRBV23-1 to TRBJ2-1; D gene unclear. TRBV23-1 is treated as an ORF (open reading frame) with a function not yet certain. The CDR3 has 13 residues. Between the trimmed V and J ends, which lost 2 bases and 7 bases, there was a span of 9 bases. CDR3 DNA sequence: TGCGCCAGCAGTCAAACTGGGCCTAATGAGCAGTTCTTC. Protein product: CASSQTGPNEQFF.

The chain employs TRBV10-2 and TRBJ1-1; D not certain. The CDR3 sequence is 10 residues long. The germline V and J ends were trimmed by 8 bases and 3 bases, with 4 bases remaining between them. Germline CDR1 WSHSY, CDR2 SAAADI. The CDR3 DNA follows: TGCGCCAGCGGGGACACTGAAGCTTTCTTT. This gives the protein CASGDTEAFF.

The chain joins TRBV11-2 to TRBJ1-2, with D perhaps TRBD1 (5 bases). Between the trimmed V and J ends, which lost 1 base and 8 bases, there was a span of 14 bases. This CDR3 comprises 14 residues. The germline V gene has CDR1 SGHAT and CDR2 FQNNGV. In DNA form, the CDR3 reads TGTGCCAGCAGCTTAGGGGGACTTAGATCGGGCTACACCTTC. As protein: CASSLGGLRSGYTF.

V is TRBV29-1 and J is TRBJ2-7; 9 bases agree with TRBD2. With 3 bases clipped from V and 4 bases from J, the junction kept 10 bases outside the gene matches. The CDR3 length is 15 residues. Germline CDR1 SQVTM, CDR2 ANQGSEA. As DNA, the CDR3 is TGCAGCGTTGAGAATAGATTGGCGGGAGGGTACGAGCAGTACTTC. This translates into CSVENRLAGGYEQYF.